This T cell receptor (beta chain) originates from a study of beta chain features in type 1 diabetes. CDR3 length equals 11 residues. The germline V and J ends were trimmed by 4 bases and 8 bases, with 9 bases remaining between them. Germline values: CDR1 SQVTM, CDR2 ANQGSEA. Isolated RNA was reverse transcribed in full, so expressed TCRB transcripts were sequenced. Only in-frame clones appear in the TCRdb table, and some are missing; sequencing was by immunoSEQ multiplex PCR. In the table there are nearly 350,000 clones, 7.5% to 9% of which are singletons. In its sample, this clone was seen a few times.

The sample was central memory CD4+ T cells from blood. The source is a woman younger than 30 in good health. The V call is TRBV29-1, the J call TRBJ2-1, with a weak D call TRBD2 (6 bases). DNA of the CDR3: TGCAGCGTTGGCGGGATGCATGAGCAGTTCTTC. Translating gives CSVGGMHEQFF.